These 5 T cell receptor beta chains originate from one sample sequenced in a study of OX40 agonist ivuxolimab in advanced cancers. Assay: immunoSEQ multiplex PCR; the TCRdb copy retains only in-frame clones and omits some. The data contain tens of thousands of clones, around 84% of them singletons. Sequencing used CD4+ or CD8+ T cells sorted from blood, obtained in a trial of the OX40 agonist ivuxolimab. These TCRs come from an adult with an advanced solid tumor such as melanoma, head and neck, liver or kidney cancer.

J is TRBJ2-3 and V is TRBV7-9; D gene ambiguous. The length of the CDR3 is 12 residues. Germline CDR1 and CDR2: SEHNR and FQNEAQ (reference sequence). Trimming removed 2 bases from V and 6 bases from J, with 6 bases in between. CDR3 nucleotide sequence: TGTGCCAGCAGCTTAACCGTGGATACGCAGTATTTT. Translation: CASSLTVDTQYF.

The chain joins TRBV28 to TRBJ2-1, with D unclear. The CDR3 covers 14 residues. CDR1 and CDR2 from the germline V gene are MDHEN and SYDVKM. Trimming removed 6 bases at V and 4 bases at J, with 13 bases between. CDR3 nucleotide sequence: TGTGCCAGCAGGCCACCCGGCGGATACAATGAGCAGTTCTTC. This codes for CASRPPGGYNEQFF.

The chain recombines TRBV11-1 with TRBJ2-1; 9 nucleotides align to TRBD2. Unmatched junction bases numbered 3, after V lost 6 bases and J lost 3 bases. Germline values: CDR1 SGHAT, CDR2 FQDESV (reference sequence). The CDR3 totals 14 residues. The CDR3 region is CASSWTSDYNEQFF. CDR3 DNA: TGTGCCAGCAGTTGGACTAGCGACTACAATGAGCAGTTCTTC.

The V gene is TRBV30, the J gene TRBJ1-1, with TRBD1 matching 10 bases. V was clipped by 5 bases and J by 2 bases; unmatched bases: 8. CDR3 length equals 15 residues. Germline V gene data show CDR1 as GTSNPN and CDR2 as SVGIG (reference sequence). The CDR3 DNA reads TGTGCCTGGGGAGCTTGGGACAGGGGAAACACTGAAGCTTTCTTT. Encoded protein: CAWGAWDRGNTEAFF.

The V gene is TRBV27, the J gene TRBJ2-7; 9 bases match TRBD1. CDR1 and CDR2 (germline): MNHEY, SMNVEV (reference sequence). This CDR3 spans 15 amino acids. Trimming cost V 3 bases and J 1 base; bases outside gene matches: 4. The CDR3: CASSLGTGLSYEQYF. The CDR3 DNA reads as TGTGCCAGCAGTTTGGGGACAGGGTTATCCTACGAGCAGTACTTC.